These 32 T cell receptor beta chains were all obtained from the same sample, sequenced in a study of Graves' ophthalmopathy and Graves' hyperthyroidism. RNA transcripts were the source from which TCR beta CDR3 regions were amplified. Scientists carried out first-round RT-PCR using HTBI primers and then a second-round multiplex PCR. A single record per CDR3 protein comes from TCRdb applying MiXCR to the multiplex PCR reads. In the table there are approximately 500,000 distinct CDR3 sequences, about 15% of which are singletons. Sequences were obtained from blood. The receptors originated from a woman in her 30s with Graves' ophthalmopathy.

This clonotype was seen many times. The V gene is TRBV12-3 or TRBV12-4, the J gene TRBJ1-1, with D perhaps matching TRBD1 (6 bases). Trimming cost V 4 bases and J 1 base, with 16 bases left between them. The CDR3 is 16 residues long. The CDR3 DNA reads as TGTGCCAGCAGTTCACCGCGGGGGGGGCGGAACACTGAAGCTTTCTTT. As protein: CASSSPRGGRNTEAFF.

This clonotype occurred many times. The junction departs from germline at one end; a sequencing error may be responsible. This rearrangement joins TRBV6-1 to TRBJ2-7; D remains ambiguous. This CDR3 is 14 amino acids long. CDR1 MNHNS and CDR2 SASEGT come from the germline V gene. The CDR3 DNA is TGTGCCAGCAGTCCCCGGGCAGACTCCTACGAGCAGTGCTTC. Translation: CASSPRADSYEQCF.

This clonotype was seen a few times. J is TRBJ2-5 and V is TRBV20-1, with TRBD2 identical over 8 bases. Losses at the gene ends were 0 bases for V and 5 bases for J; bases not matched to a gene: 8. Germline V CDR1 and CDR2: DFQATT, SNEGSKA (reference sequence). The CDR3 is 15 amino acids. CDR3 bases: TGCAGTGCTAGAGAGTGGCGGGAGGCCGGGGAGACCCAGTACTTC. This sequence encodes CSAREWREAGETQYF.

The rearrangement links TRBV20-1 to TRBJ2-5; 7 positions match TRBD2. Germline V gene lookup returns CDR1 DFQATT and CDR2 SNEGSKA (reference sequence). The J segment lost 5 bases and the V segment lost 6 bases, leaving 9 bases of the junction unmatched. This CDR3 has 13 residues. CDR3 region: CSARTRVMETQYF. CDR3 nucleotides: TGCAGTGCCAGGACTAGGGTCATGGAGACCCAGTACTTC.

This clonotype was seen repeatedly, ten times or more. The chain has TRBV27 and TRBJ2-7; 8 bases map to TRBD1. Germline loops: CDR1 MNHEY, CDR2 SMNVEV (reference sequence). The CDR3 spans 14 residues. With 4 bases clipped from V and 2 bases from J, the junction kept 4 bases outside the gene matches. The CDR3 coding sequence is TGTGCCAGCAGTTCACAGGGGGTTCCCTACGAGCAGTACTTC. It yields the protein CASSSQGVPYEQYF.

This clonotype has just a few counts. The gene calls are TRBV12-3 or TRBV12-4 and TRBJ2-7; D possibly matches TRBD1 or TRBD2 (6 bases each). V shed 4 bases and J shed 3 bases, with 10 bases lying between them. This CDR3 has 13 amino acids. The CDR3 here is CASSWGADYEQYF. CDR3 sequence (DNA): TGTGCCAGCAGTTGGGGGGCAGACTACGAGCAGTACTTC.

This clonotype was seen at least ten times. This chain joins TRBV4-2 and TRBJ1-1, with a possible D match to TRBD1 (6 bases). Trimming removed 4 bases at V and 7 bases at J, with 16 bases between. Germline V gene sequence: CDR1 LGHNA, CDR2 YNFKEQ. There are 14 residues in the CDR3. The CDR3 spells CASSPSPGQDEAFF. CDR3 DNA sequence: TGTGCCAGCAGCCCCTCCCCGGGACAAGATGAAGCTTTCTTT.

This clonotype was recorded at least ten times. The CDR3: CASNKQGAGNTIYF. The CDR3 coding sequence is TGTGCCAGCAACAAACAGGGGGCTGGAAACACCATATATTTT. The V gene is TRBV6-5, the J gene TRBJ1-3; 8 bases map to TRBD1. V lost 7 bases to trimming and J lost 2 bases; unmatched junction nucleotides: 4. Per the germline V gene, CDR1 is MNHEY and CDR2 is SVGAGI. The CDR3 consists of 14 residues.

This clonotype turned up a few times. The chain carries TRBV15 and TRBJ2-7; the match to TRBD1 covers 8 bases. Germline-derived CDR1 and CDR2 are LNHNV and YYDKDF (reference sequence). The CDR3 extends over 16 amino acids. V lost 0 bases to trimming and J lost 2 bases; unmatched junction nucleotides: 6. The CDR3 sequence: CATSRDLGQVTYEQYF. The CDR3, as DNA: TGTGCCACCAGCAGAGATCTGGGACAGGTAACCTACGAGCAGTACTTC. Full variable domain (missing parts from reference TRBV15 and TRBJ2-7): DAMVIQNPRYQVTQFGKPVTLSCSQTLNHNVMYWYQQKSSQAPKLLFHYYDKDFNNEADTPDNFQSRRPNTSFCFLDIRSPGLGDTAMYLCATSRDLGQVTYEQYFGPGTRLTVT.

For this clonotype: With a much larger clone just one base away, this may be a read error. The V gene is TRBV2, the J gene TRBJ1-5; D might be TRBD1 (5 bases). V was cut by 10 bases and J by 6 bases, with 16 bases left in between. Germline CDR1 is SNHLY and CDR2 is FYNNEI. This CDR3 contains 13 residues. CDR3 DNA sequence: TGTGCCATCGGCGACAGTAGAATTCAGCCCCAGCATTTT. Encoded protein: CAIGDSRIQPQHF.

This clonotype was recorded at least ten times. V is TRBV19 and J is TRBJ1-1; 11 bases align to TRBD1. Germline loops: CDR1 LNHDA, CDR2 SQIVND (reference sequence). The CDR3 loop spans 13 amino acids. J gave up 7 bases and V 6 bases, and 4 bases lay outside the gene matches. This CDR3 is CASRRTGGIEAFF. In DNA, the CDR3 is TGTGCCAGTAGGCGGACAGGGGGCATTGAAGCTTTCTTT.

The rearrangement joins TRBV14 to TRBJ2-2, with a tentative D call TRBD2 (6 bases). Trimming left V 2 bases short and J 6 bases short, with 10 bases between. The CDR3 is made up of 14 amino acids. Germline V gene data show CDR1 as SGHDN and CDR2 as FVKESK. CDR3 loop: CASSQPRDPGELFF. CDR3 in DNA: TGTGCCAGCAGCCAACCGCGGGACCCCGGGGAGCTGTTTTTT.

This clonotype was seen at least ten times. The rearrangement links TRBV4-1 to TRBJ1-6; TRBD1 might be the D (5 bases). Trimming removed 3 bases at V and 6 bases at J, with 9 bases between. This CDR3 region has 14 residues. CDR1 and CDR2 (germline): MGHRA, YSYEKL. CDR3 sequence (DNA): TGCGCCAGCAGCCAGCGGGACGTTAATTCACCCCTCCACTTT. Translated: CASSQRDVNSPLHF.

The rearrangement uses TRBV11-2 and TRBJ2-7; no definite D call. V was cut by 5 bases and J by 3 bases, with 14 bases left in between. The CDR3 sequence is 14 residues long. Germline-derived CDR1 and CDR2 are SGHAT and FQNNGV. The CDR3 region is CASSNTNSYYEQYF. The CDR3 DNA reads TGTGCCAGCAGCAACACCAACAGCTACTACGAGCAGTACTTC.

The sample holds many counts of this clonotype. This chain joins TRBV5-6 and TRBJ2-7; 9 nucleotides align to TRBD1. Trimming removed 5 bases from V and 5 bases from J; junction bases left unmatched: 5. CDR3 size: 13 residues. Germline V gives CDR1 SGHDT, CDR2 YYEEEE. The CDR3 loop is CASRPGQGNEQYF. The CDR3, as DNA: TGTGCCAGCAGGCCGGGACAGGGCAACGAGCAGTACTTC.

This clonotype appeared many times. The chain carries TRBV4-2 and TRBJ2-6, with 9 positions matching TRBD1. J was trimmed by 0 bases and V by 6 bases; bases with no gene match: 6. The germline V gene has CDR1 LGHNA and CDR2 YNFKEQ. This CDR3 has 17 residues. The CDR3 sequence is CASSRQGVLSGANVLTF. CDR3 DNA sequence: TGTGCCAGCAGTCGACAGGGGGTCCTCTCTGGGGCCAACGTCCTGACTTTC.

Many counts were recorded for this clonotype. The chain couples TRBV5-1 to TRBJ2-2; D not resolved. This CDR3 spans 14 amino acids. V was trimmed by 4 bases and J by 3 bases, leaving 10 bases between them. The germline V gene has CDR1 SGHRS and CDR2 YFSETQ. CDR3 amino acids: CASSTLYHTGELFF. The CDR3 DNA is TGCGCCAGCAGCACACTTTACCACACCGGGGAGCTGTTTTTT.

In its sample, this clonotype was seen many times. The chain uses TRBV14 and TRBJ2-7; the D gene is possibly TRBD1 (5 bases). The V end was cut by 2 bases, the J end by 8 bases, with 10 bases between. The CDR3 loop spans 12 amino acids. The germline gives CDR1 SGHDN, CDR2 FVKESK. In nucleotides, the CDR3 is TGTGCCAGCAGCCAAACCGACAGCAAGCAGTACTTC. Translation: CASSQTDSKQYF. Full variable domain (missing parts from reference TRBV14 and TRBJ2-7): EAGVTQFPSHSVIEKGQTVTLRCDPISGHDNLYWYRRVMGKEIKFLLHFVKESKQDESGMPNNRFLAERTGGTYSTLKVQPAELEDSGVYFCASSQTDSKQYFGPGTRLTVT.

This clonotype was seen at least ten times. CDR3 in amino acids: CAWSVDRTYEQYF. The CDR3 bases are TGTGCCTGGAGTGTCGACCGAACCTACGAGCAGTACTTC. The chain combines TRBV30 with TRBJ2-7; D is undetermined. The CDR3 covers 13 residues. Germline values: CDR1 GTSNPN, CDR2 SVGIG (reference sequence). V was pared by 0 bases and J by 2 bases, with 8 bases between.

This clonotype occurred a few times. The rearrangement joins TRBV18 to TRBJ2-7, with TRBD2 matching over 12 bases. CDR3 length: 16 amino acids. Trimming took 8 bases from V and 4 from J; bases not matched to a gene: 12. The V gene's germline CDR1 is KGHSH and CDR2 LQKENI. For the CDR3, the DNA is TGTGCCAGCCGCCGGTCGGGGCTAGCGGGGGGGTACGAGCAGTACTTC. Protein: CASRRSGLAGGYEQYF.

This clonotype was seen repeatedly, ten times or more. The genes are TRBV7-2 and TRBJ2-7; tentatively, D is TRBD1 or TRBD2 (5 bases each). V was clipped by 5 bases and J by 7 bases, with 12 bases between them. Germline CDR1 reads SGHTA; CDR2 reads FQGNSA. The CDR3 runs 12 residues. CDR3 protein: CASSPGWGEQYF. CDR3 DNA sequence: TGTGCCAGCAGCCCAGGTTGGGGGGAGCAGTACTTC.

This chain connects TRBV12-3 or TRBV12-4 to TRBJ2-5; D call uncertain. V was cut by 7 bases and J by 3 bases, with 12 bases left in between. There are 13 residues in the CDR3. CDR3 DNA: TGTGCCAGCAAAGGGTGGGAAGAAGAGACCCAGTACTTC. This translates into CASKGWEEETQYF.

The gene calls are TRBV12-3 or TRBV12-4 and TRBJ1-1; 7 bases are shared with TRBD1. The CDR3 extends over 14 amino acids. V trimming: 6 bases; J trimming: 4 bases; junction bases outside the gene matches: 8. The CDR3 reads CASRPRAGGTEAFF. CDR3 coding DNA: TGTGCCAGCAGACCCCGGGCAGGGGGCACTGAAGCTTTCTTT.

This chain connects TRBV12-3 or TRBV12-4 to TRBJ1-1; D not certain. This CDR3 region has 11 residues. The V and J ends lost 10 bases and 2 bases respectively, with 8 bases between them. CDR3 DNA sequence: TGTGCCAAAAATCGAAACACTGAAGCTTTCTTT. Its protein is CAKNRNTEAFF.

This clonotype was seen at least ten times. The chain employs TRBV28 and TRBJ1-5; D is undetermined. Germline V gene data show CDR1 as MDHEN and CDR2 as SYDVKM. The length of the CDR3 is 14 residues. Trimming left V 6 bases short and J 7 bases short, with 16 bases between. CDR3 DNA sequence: TGTGCCAGCAGGCCCGACGGTGCAGGCCAGCCCCAGCATTTT. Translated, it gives CASRPDGAGQPQHF.

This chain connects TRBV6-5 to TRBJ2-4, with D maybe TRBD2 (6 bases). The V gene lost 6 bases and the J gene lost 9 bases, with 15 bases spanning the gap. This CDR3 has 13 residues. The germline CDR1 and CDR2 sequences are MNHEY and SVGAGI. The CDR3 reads CASRVETRGIQYF. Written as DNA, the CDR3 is TGTGCCAGCAGGGTGGAGACTAGGGGCATTCAGTACTTC.

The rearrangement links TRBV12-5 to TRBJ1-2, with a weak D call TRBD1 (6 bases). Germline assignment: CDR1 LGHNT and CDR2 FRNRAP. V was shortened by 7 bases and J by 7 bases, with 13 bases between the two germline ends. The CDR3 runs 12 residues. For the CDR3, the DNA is TGTGCTAGTGCAGCAGGGGAAGTTGGCTACACCTTC. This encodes CASAAGEVGYTF.

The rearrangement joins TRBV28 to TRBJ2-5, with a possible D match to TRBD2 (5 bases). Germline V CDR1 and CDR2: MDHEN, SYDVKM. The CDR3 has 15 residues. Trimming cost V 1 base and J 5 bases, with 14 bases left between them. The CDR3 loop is CASSLLMGGLETQYF. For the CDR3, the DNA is TGTGCCAGCAGTTTATTAATGGGCGGGCTGGAGACCCAGTACTTC.

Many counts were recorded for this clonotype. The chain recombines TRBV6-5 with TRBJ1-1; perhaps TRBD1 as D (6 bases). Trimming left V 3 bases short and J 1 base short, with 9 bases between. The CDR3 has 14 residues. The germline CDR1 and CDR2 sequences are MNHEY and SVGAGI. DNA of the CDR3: TGTGCCAGCAGTTATTTGGACAGGAACACTGAAGCTTTCTTT. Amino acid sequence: CASSYLDRNTEAFF.

CDR3: CAWSPRAESKQYF. The DNA for the CDR3 is TGTGCCTGGAGTCCCCGGGCCGAGTCAAAGCAGTACTTC. This chain uses TRBV30 with TRBJ2-7; no clear D. Trimming cost V 2 bases and J 8 bases, with 16 bases left between them. This CDR3 spans 13 amino acids. Looked up from germline, CDR1 is GTSNPN and CDR2 is SVGIG (reference sequence). Together with reference TRBV30 and TRBJ2-7, the CDR3 gives the full variable domain: SQTIHQWPATLVQPVGSPLSLECTVEGTSNPNLYWYRQAAGRGLQLLFYSVGIGQISSEVPQNLSASRPQDRQFILSSKKLLLSDSGFYLCAWSPRAESKQYFGPGTRLTVT.

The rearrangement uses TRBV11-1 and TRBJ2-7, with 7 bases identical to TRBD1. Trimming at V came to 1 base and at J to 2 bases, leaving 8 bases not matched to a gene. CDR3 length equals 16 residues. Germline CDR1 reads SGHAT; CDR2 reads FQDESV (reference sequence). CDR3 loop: CASSLGKLTGTYEQYV. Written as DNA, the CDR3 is TGTGCCAGCAGCTTAGGAAAATTGACAGGGACCTACGAGCAGTACGTC.

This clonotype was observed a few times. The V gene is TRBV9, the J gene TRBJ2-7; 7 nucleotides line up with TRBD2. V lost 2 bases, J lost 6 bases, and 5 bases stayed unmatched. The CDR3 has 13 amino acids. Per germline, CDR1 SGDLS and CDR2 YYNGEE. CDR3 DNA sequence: TGTGCCAGCAGCGTTAGCGGGCTGGGCGAGCAGTACTTC. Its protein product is CASSVSGLGEQYF.